These T cell receptor beta chains were read from a single sample in a study of shared clonotypes between healthy human individuals. The data were produced by immunoSEQ multiplex PCR, yet TCRdb's version contains in-frame clones alone and is incomplete. The sample lists about a million clones, around 77% occurring once. The sample comprised memory CD4+ T cells from PBMCs. The receptors shown here come from a man between 18 and 29 years old in good health. Some clones in this sample may be carry-over from other donors' samples. Each CDR3 is given with its conserved first and last residue. The D gene is left open where the match is weak. Rows may omit the clone size; those that give it use once, few, many or a size class.

j_gene,abundance,v_gene,d_gene,CDR3nt,CDR3aa
TRBJ1-2,NA,TRBV6-5,NA,TGTGCCAGCAGCTCAAGACGGGGGGATGGCTACACCTTC,CASSSRRGDGYTF
TRBJ1-3,NA,TRBV9,TRBD1,TGTGCCAGCAGCCCCTGGGACAGGGAAGGAAACACCATATATTTT,CASSPWDREGNTIYF
TRBJ1-1,NA,TRBV9,NA,TGTGCCAGCAGCGTAGACCCAGGGCATTTAATGAACACTGAAGCTTTCTTT,CASSVDPGHLMNTEAFF
TRBJ2-7,NA,TRBV30,NA,TGTGCCGGATGGAAACATGGTAGCTCCTACGAGCAGTACTTC,CAGWKHGSSYEQYF
TRBJ2-7,NA,TRBV7-9,TRBD2,TGTGCCAGCAGTCACGGGACTAGCGGGGACGAGCAGTACTTC,CASSHGTSGDEQYF
TRBJ2-3,NA,TRBV27,NA,TGTGCCAGCAAGGGACGCGGCACAGATACGCAGTATTTT,CASKGRGTDTQYF
TRBJ1-2,NA,TRBV5-8,NA,TGTGCCAGCAGCTTTTTAGGGGAGGTGGGCTACACCTTC,CASSFLGEVGYTF
TRBJ2-2,NA,TRBV15,NA,TGTGCCACCAGCAGCGGACCCGGGGAGCTGTTTTTT,CATSSGPGELFF
TRBJ1-5,few,TRBV6-1,NA,TGTGCCAGCAGGTTAGTAGGAGCGGGGCCCCAGCATTTT,CASRLVGAGPQHF
TRBJ1-3,NA,TRBV15,NA,TGTGCCACCAGCAGAGAACGGGTAGGAGGAAACACCATATATTTT,CATSRERVGGNTIYF
TRBJ2-7,few,TRBV6-1,TRBD1,TGTGCCAGCGGGACAGGAGTCTACGAGCAGTACTTC,CASGTGVYEQYF
TRBJ1-1,NA,TRBV6-5,NA,TGTGCCAGCAGTTCCCCCCACGCTGAAGCTTTCTTT,CASSSPHAEAFF
TRBJ1-5,NA,TRBV27,TRBD1,TGTGCCAGCAGTTTATCGTCAGGGGGGTTGGGTCAGCCCCAGCATTTT,CASSLSSGGLGQPQHF
TRBJ1-2,NA,TRBV18,TRBD1,TGTGCCAGCTCGACCGACCTAGGGACAGGCAATTTTGACTACACCTTC,CASSTDLGTGNFDYTF
TRBJ2-4,NA,TRBV11-2,TRBD2,TGTGCCAGCAGCCCCGTTGGTGGAGCGGGAGGTGGGGCCAAAAACATTCAGTACTTC,CASSPVGGAGGGAKNIQYF
TRBJ1-1,NA,TRBV5-1,NA,TGCGCCAGCAGCTTGGAGTTCAGGAACACTGAAGCTTTCTTT,CASSLEFRNTEAFF
TRBJ2-7,NA,TRBV15,TRBD2,TGTGCCACCAGCAGAGCCGGACTAGCCCCTCTCTGCGAGCAGTACTTC,CATSRAGLAPLCEQYF
TRBJ2-7,NA,TRBV19,TRBD2,TGTGCCAGTAGTCGGACTAGCGGAGGCTACGAGCAGTACTTC,CASSRTSGGYEQYF
TRBJ1-4,NA,TRBV9,NA,TGTGCCAGCAGCGTTAGTAGGGGAAGTGAAAAACTGTTTTTT,CASSVSRGSEKLFF
TRBJ1-5,NA,TRBV6-1,NA,TGTGCCAGCAGTGAAGGTCCCCGAGGATATCAGCCCCAGCATTTT,CASSEGPRGYQPQHF
TRBJ2-7,NA,TRBV5-6,TRBD2,TGTGCCAGCAACACCCGGAGCGGGAGGGAGGCCGAGCAGTACTTC,CASNTRSGREAEQYF
TRBJ2-7,NA,TRBV27,NA,TGTGCCAGCAGTTTAAGTAGGAATGCATTCGTCGGGCAGTACTTC,CASSLSRNAFVGQYF
TRBJ2-5,NA,TRBV5-5,NA,TGTGCCAGCAGCGGGTGGGGGGCACAGCTCCAAGAGACCCAGTACTTC,CASSGWGAQLQETQYF
TRBJ2-7,NA,TRBV7-3,TRBD2,TGTGCCAGCAGCGAGGGTCCTAGCGGGCCCTACGAGCAGTACTTC,CASSEGPSGPYEQYF
TRBJ2-7,NA,TRBV4-1,NA,TGCGCCAGCAGCCGCACCGGGACACCCGAGCAGTACTTC,CASSRTGTPEQYF
TRBJ1-1,NA,TRBV2,NA,TGTGCCAGCAATGGGGGGACATTGAACACTGAAGCTTTCTTT,CASNGGTLNTEAFF
TRBJ2-3,NA,TRBV5-1,NA,TGCGCCAGCAGCTGGACGGGACCGACGAGCACAGATACGCAGTATTTT,CASSWTGPTSTDTQYF
TRBJ1-1,NA,TRBV18,NA,TGTGCCAGCTCACCACAAACGGACACTGAAGCTTTCTTT,CASSPQTDTEAFF
TRBJ2-1,NA,TRBV15,NA,TGTGCCACCAGCAGAGATTTACTACCTAACGCCAATGAGCAGTTCTTC,CATSRDLLPNANEQFF
TRBJ1-4,few,TRBV18,NA,TGTGCCAGCTCACCTGAGGGGGTTGAAAAACTGTTTTTT,CASSPEGVEKLFF
TRBJ1-3,once,TRBV30,TRBD1,TGTGCCTCTCCCGGGACAGGGGTGGGAAACACCATATATTTT,CASPGTGVGNTIYF
TRBJ2-1,NA,TRBV10-2,NA,TGCGCCAGCCTGATCTACAATGAGCAGTTCTTC,CASLIYNEQFF
TRBJ2-3,NA,TRBV5-1,TRBD1,TGCGCCAGCAGCTTTGACAGGACAGGGGGCACAGATACGCAGTATTTT,CASSFDRTGGTDTQYF
TRBJ2-7,NA,TRBV29-1,NA,TGCAGCGTCCGGCAGGGAGTAAGCGAGCAGTACTTC,CSVRQGVSEQYF
TRBJ1-4,once,TRBV6-1,NA,TGTGCCAGCAGTGCCCCGATAGGGGGGACTAATGAAAAACTGTTTTTT,CASSAPIGGTNEKLFF
TRBJ2-3,NA,TRBV4-2,NA,TGTGCCAGCAGCCAAGATCCCGGACGGGGGACAGATACGCAGTATTTT,CASSQDPGRGTDTQYF
TRBJ2-7,NA,TRBV18,TRBD1,TGTGCCAGCTCACCTACCGCAGGGGGCTCCTACGAGCAGTACTTC,CASSPTAGGSYEQYF
TRBJ1-1,NA,TRBV21-1,NA,TGTGCCAGCAGCTCGCATGGGGGTACTGAAGCTTTCTTT,CASSSHGGTEAFF
TRBJ1-1,NA,TRBV7-9,NA,TGTGCCAGCAGCTTACGACAAGCGAACACTGAAGCTTTCTTT,CASSLRQANTEAFF
TRBJ1-5,NA,TRBV28,TRBD1,TGTGCCAGCAGTTTCATAACAGGGGAGCCTCAGCCCCAGCATTTT,CASSFITGEPQPQHF
TRBJ2-1,NA,TRBV5-4,NA,TGTGCCAGCAGGAATAGCTCCTACAATGAGCAGTTCTTC,CASRNSSYNEQFF
TRBJ2-5,NA,TRBV28,NA,TGTGCCAGCAGTGACGCAGGGGGGCGGGAGACCCAGTACTTC,CASSDAGGRETQYF
TRBJ2-2,once,TRBV5-5,TRBD2,TGTGCCAGCAGCTTCCGGGAGGGGAACACCGGGGAGCTGTTTTTT,CASSFREGNTGELFF
TRBJ1-1,NA,TRBV28,TRBD1,TGTGCCAGCAGTTTGCTGGGACAGGGATACACTGAAGCTTTCTTT,CASSLLGQGYTEAFF
TRBJ1-1,NA,TRBV5-1,NA,TGCGCCAGCAGCTTCGGCGGACAGCCGAACACTGAAGCTTTCTTT,CASSFGGQPNTEAFF
TRBJ2-1,NA,TRBV7-8,NA,TGTGCCAGCAGCTACCGTCGGTCTGCCTACAATGAGCAGTTCTTC,CASSYRRSAYNEQFF
TRBJ2-6,NA,TRBV6-5,NA,TGTGCCAGCGGGACAAGTCGCTCTGGGGCCAACGTCCTGACTTTC,CASGTSRSGANVLTF
TRBJ2-2,NA,TRBV5-4,TRBD1,TGTGCCAGCAGCTCGGGGGGACAGGGGGACACCGGGGAGCTGTTTTTT,CASSSGGQGDTGELFF
TRBJ1-2,NA,TRBV29-1,NA,TGCAGCGTTGAACGAGGGGGTTATGGCTACACCTTC,CSVERGGYGYTF